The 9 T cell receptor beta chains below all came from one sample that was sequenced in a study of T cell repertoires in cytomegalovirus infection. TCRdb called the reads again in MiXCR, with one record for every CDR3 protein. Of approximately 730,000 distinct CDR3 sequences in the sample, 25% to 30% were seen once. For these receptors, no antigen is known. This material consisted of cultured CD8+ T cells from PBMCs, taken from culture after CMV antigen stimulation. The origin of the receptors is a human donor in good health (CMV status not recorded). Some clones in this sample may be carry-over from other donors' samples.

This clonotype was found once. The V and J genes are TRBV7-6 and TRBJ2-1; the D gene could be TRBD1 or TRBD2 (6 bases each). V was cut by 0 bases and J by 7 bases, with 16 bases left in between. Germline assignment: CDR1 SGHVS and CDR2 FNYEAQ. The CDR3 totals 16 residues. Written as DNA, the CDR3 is TGTGCCAGCAGCTTAGCAAGGGGGGCGCGGAGAAATGAGCAGTTCTTC. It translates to CASSLARGARRNEQFF.

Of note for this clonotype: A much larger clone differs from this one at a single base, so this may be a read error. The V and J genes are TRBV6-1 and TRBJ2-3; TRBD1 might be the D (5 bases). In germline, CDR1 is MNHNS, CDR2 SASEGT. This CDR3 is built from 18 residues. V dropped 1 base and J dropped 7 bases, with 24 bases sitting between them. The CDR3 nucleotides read TGTGCCAGCAGTGAAGTATGGCAGGAAGGGGCCCACAGTAATACGCAGTATTTT. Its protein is CASSEVWQEGAHSNTQYF.

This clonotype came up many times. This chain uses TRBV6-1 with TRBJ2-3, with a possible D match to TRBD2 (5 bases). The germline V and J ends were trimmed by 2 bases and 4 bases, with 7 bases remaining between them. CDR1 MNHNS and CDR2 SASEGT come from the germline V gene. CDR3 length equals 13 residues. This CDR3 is CASSELGADTQYF. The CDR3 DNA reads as TGTGCCAGCAGTGAATTGGGAGCAGATACGCAGTATTTT.

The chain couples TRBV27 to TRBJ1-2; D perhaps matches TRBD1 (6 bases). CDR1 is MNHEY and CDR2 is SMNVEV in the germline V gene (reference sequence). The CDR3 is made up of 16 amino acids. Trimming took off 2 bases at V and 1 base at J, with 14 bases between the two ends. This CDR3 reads CASSLVDRTGNYGYTF. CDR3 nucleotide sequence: TGTGCCAGCAGTTTAGTCGACAGGACGGGTAACTATGGCTACACCTTC.

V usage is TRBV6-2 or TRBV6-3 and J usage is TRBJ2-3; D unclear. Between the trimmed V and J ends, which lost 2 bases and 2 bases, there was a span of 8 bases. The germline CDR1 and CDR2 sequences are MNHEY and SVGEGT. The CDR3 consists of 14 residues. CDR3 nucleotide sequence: TGTGCCAGCAGTTACCTGGCATTCACAGATACGCAGTATTTT. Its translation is CASSYLAFTDTQYF.

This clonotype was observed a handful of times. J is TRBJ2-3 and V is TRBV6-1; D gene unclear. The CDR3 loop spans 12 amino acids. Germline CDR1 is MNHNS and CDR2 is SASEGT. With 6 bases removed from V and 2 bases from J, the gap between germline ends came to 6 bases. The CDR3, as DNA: TGTGCCAGCAGGAGATACACAGATACGCAGTATTTT. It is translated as CASRRYTDTQYF.

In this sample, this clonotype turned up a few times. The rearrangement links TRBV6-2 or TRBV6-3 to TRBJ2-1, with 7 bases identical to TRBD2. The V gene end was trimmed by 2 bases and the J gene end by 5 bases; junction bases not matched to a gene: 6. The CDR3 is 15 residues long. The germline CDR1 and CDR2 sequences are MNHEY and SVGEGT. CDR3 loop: CASSYIAGLHNEQFF. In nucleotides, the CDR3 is TGTGCCAGCAGTTACATAGCGGGCCTCCACAATGAGCAGTTCTTC.

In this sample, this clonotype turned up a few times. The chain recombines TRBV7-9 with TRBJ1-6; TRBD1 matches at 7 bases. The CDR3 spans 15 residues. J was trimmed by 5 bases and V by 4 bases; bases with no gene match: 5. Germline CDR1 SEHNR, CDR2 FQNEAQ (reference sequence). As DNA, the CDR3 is TGTGCCAGCAGCTCACCCGGGACAGATAATTCACCCCTCCACTTT. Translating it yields CASSSPGTDNSPLHF.

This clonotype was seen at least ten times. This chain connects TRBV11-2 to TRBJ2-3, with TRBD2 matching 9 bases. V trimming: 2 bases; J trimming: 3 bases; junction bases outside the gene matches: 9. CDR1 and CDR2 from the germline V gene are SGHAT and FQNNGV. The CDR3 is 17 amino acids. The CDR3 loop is CASSLWRRGGVTDTQYF. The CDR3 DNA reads TGTGCCAGCAGCTTATGGAGGCGGGGGGGCGTGACAGATACGCAGTATTTT.